This is a list of T cell receptor beta chains from one sample in a study of CD8+CD57+ T cells in acquired aplastic anemia. Via MiXCR, TCRdb re-called the reads, giving one row per CDR3 protein. The data contain 100,000 to 150,000 distinct CDR3 sequences, about half of them singletons. The specimen was sorted CD4+, CD8+, or CD8+CD57+ T cells (not recorded which) from PBMCs. Receptors originate from a human donor in good health, serving as a control. Both conserved end residues are part of each CDR3. The order of the fields is J gene, V gene, D gene, clone size, CDR3 DNA, CDR3 protein. The D gene is left open where the match is weak. Not every row has a clone size; where given, it reads once, few, many or a size class.

TRBJ2-7 | TRBV10-3 | NA | NA | TGTGCCATCAGGGACAGTGGAAACACCTACGAGCAGTACTTC | CAIRDSGNTYEQYF
TRBJ1-1 | TRBV25-1 | TRBD1 | few | TGTGCCAGCTGTCGGCCCCCCCGGGACAGGGTTCGAGCTTTCTTT | CASCRPPRDRVRAFF
TRBJ1-2 | TRBV7-2 | NA | NA | TGTGCCAGCAGCCTTCCTTGGGGGCAGGACCATGGCTACACCTTC | CASSLPWGQDHGYTF
TRBJ1-2 | TRBV2 | TRBD1 | NA | TGTGCCAGCAGTGACAGGGGGCTCGTCTATGGCTACACCTTC | CASSDRGLVYGYTF
TRBJ1-1 | TRBV7-9 | NA | NA | TGTGCCAGCAGCGGTTCGGAGAGGACTGAAGCTTTCTTT | CASSGSERTEAFF
TRBJ1-5 | TRBV11-2 | NA | many | TGTGCCAGCAGCTTTAAGGGACCCATTGGGAGTGAGCCCCAGCATTTT | CASSFKGPIGSEPQHF
TRBJ1-5 | TRBV15 | NA | once | TGTGCCACCAGCAGAGATCGTGGGGGCGGTCAGCCCCAGCATTTT | CATSRDRGGGQPQHF
TRBJ2-7 | TRBV11-2 | TRBD2 | few | TGTGCCAGCAGCTTACCTCTAGCGGGGGCGCTTTCCTACGAGCAGTACTTC | CASSLPLAGALSYEQYF
TRBJ1-5 | TRBV10-3 | TRBD1 | few | TGTGCCATCAGGTCGGGACAGGGGGCAATTTCGGGGGATCAGCCCCAGCATTTT | CAIRSGQGAISGDQPQHF
TRBJ2-3 | TRBV11-2 | TRBD2 | NA | TGTGCCAGCAGCTTAGTACCTAGCGGGGGGCGCACAGATACGCAGTATTTT | CASSLVPSGGRTDTQYF
TRBJ1-3 | TRBV29-1 | TRBD1 | NA | TGCAGCGCCTCGACAGGGGAAGGAAACACCATATATTTT | CSASTGEGNTIYF
TRBJ2-2 | TRBV29-1 | NA | NA | TGCAGCGTTGCTGAGGTCGGGGAGCTGCTTTTT | CSVAEVGELLF
TRBJ2-1 | TRBV15 | NA | few | TGTGCCACAGGGACGCTTGCTCCCTACAATGAGCAGTTCTTC | CATGTLAPYNEQFF
TRBJ2-5 | TRBV5-1 | NA | many | TGCGCCAGCAGCTTGGGGCAAGAGACCCAGTACTTC | CASSLGQETQYF
TRBJ2-2 | TRBV7-2 | NA | NA | TGTGCCAGCAGCTTAGCTCCTGGGACTAACACCGGGGAGCTGTTTTTT | CASSLAPGTNTGELFF
TRBJ2-7 | TRBV7-7 | NA | few | TGTGCTAGCAGCTTAGGGCACCGCGGGGAGCAGTACTTC | CASSLGHRGEQYF
TRBJ1-2 | TRBV10-3 | NA | few | TGTGCCATCAGTGACGGGACTGGCTACACCTTC | CAISDGTGYTF
TRBJ1-1 | TRBV3-1 | NA | many | TGTGCCAGCAGCCAACGACCCGACACCACTGAAGCTTTCTTT | CASSQRPDTTEAFF
TRBJ2-3 | TRBV5-1 | NA | NA | TGCGCCAGCAGCCTCCCGCGGAGGTGGAAGAGCACAGATACGCAGTATTTT | CASSLPRRWKSTDTQYF
TRBJ2-3 | TRBV15 | NA | NA | TGTGCCACCAGCAATGAGCGGACTAGCACAGATACGCAGTATTTT | CATSNERTSTDTQYF
TRBJ1-2 | TRBV25-1 | NA | NA | TGTGCCAGCAGTGAGGGGGGCTACACCTTC | CASSEGGYTF
TRBJ2-7 | TRBV5-5 | NA | many | TGTGCCAGCAGCCCGGCCTGGCAGGGCACCGAGCAGTACTTC | CASSPAWQGTEQYF
TRBJ2-6 | TRBV5-1 | TRBD2 | many | TGCGCCAGCACCCCAGCGGGGCTCTGGGCCAACGTCCTGACTTTC | CASTPAGLWANVLTF
TRBJ2-2 | TRBV5-6 | TRBD2 | many | TGTGCCAGCAGCTTGGTCGGTGCGGGGGGTGTCACCGGGGAGCTGTTTTTT | CASSLVGAGGVTGELFF
TRBJ1-2 | TRBV6-4 | NA | NA | TGTGCCAGCAACGTCGGACCGAACTATGGCTACACCTTC | CASNVGPNYGYTF
TRBJ2-7 | TRBV18 | TRBD1 | many | TGTGCCAGCTCACCCGGGACAGGCAACACCTACGAGCAGTACTTC | CASSPGTGNTYEQYF
TRBJ1-4 | TRBV15 | NA | many | TGTGCCACCAGCAGCGAAGTCGGGACTTCAACTAATGAAAAACTGTTTTTT | CATSSEVGTSTNEKLFF
TRBJ2-7 | TRBV11-2 | TRBD2 | NA | TGTGCCAGCAGCTTATTTAGCGGGAGGGGCGAAGGCTATGAGCAGTACTTC | CASSLFSGRGEGYEQYF
TRBJ2-7 | TRBV10-3 | NA | medium-sized | TGTGCCATCAGTGAGTCGGTGAGAGAGCAGTACTTC | CAISESVREQYF
TRBJ2-7 | TRBV20-1 | NA | few | TGCAGTGCCGCAGCTGGGAAGGTTTACGAGCAGTACTTC | CSAAAGKVYEQYF
TRBJ2-3 | TRBV6-4 | NA | many | TGTGCCAGCAGGACTCGGGCCAATCGGGGCACAGATACGCAGTATTTT | CASRTRANRGTDTQYF
TRBJ2-5 | TRBV2 | TRBD1 | NA | TGTACCAGCAATCGACAGGGAGTGCCTCAAGAGACCCAGTACTTC | CTSNRQGVPQETQYF
TRBJ2-5 | TRBV7-9 | NA | NA | TGTGCCAGCAGCCAAGAAGAGACCCAGTACTTC | CASSQEETQYF
TRBJ2-7 | TRBV25-1 | NA | NA | TGTGCCAGCAGTGAATTAAGGTCTTCTACGGCGGTCGAGCAGTACTTC | CASSELRSSTAVEQYF
TRBJ2-1 | TRBV25-1 | NA | NA | TGTGCCAGTAAGAACAGGGACTACAATGAGCAGTTCTTC | CASKNRDYNEQFF
TRBJ1-4 | TRBV25-1 | NA | NA | TGTGCCAGCAGTGACCCCTGGCAGCTGAGTAATGAAAAACTGTTTTTT | CASSDPWQLSNEKLFF
TRBJ2-7 | TRBV9 | TRBD1 | NA | TGTGCCAGCAGCGTAGTTCGAGGCCGGGACAGGGTCTACGAGCAGTACTTC | CASSVVRGRDRVYEQYF
TRBJ2-3 | TRBV24-1 | TRBD2 | NA | TGTGCCACCAGCGGGACTAGCGGGGGGGCCTTAGATACGCAGTATTTT | CATSGTSGGALDTQYF
TRBJ2-7 | TRBV25-1 | TRBD2 | NA | TGTGCCAGCAGTGGACTAGCGCCTTCCTACGAGCAGTACTTC | CASSGLAPSYEQYF
TRBJ2-5 | TRBV18 | TRBD1 | many | TGTGCCAGCTCACCACCAGGGGGCCTACAAGAGACCCAGTACTTC | CASSPPGGLQETQYF
TRBJ1-2 | TRBV5-6 | NA | many | TGTGCCAGCAGCTGGGCAGGATCTAACTATGGCTACACCTTC | CASSWAGSNYGYTF
TRBJ2-1 | TRBV5-1 | TRBD2 | NA | TGCGCCAGCAGCTCCCTCCCCGGGACTAGCGGACGCTCCTACAATGAGCAGTTCTTC | CASSSLPGTSGRSYNEQFF
TRBJ2-4 | TRBV12-3/TRBV12-4 | NA | few | TGTGCCAGCAGTTTAAGTGTGGAGGCCAAAAGCATTCAGTACTTC | CASSLSVEAKSIQYF
TRBJ1-1 | TRBV10-3 | NA | NA | TGTGCCATCAGGGGGCCCACTGAAGCTTTCTTT | CAIRGPTEAFF
TRBJ2-7 | TRBV10-3 | NA | NA | TGTGCCATCAGTGAGTTGGGCAGAGAGAACTACGAGCAGTACTTC | CAISELGRENYEQYF
TRBJ1-2 | TRBV9 | NA | many | TGTGCCAGCAGCCGGGACAACTATGGCTACACCTTC | CASSRDNYGYTF
TRBJ2-3 | TRBV2 | TRBD2 | many | TGTGCCAGCAGCACTAGCGGGGGGGCAGATACGCAGTATTTT | CASSTSGGADTQYF
TRBJ1-4 | TRBV15 | NA | NA | TGTGCCACCAGCAGAGGGGAAAAACTGTTTTTT | CATSRGEKLFF
TRBJ2-3 | TRBV6-2/TRBV6-3 | NA | NA | TGTGCCAGCAGTTACCTTGTCAGGGAGTTTGTATTCACAGATACGCAGTATTTT | CASSYLVREFVFTDTQYF
TRBJ2-7 | TRBV11-2 | TRBD1 | many | TGTGCCAGCAGCTTAGGGACAGGGTACTACGAGCAGTACTTC | CASSLGTGYYEQYF
TRBJ1-2 | TRBV7-9 | NA | many | TGTGCCAGCAGCGAAAGTGACTATGGCTACACCTTC | CASSESDYGYTF
TRBJ1-1 | TRBV12-3/TRBV12-4 | NA | many | TGTGCCAGCAGCCCTACGGATCTGTCTGAAGCTTTCTTT | CASSPTDLSEAFF
TRBJ2-7 | TRBV12-3/TRBV12-4 | NA | NA | TGTGCCAGCAGTCCAGGGACAACCTACGAGCAGTACTTC | CASSPGTTYEQYF